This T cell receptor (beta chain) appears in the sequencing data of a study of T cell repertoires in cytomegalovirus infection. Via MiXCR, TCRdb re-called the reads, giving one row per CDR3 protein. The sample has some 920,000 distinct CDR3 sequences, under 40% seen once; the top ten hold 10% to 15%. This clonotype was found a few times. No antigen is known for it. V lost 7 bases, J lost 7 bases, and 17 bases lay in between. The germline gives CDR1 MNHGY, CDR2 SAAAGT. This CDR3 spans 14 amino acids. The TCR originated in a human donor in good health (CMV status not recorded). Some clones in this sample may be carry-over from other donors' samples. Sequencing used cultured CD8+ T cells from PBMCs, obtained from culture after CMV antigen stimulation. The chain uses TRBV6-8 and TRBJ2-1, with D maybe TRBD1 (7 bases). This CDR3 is CASTRQGGRNEQFF. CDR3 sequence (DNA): TGTGCCAGCACCAGACAGGGAGGAAGAAATGAGCAGTTCTTC.